This TCR beta chain was identified in a study of T cells in Graves' hyperthyroidism and ophthalmopathy. General study points: The majority of expanded thyroid clonotypes above 0.001 also appeared in blood. The model identified upcoming ophthalmopathy a median 6.5 months ahead of onset.

The investigators amplified TCR beta CDR3 regions from RNA transcripts. First-round RT-PCR targeting the TCR CDR3 was performed with the HTBI primer set. From the multiplex PCR reads, TCRdb called clonotypes with MiXCR, one entry per CDR3 protein. In the table there are 450,000 to 700,000 distinct CDR3 sequences, around 42% of which are singletons. The CDR3 length is 15 residues. V trimming: 4 bases; J trimming: 3 bases; junction bases outside the gene matches: 6. Per germline, CDR1 SNHLY and CDR2 FYNNEI. About this clonotype: Its antigen is undetermined.

Sequencing was done on a sample of peripheral blood or thyroid tissue (not recorded which). This receptor was taken from an adult woman with Graves' disease, either hyperthyroidism or ophthalmopathy (not recorded which). The chain employs TRBV2 and TRBJ1-5; TRBD1 aligns across 7 bases. The CDR3 DNA reads as TGTGCCAGCAGTGGGGGGCAGGGGGACAATCAGCCCCAGCATTTT. Amino acids: CASSGGQGDNQPQHF.